The clone carrying this TCR beta chain was seen only once. With V trimmed by 1 base and J by 4 bases, 5 bases remained unmatched. Germline assignment: CDR1 SGHNT and CDR2 YENEEA. The CDR3 covers 17 residues. These data are taken from a study of T cells in Graves' hyperthyroidism and ophthalmopathy. No progression to ophthalmopathy during 18 months of follow-up defined stable disease. Criteria for exclusion of patients were uncontrolled infection, other autoimmune disease, pregnancy or lactation. TCR beta CDR3 regions were amplified from RNA. The HTBI set primed first-round TCR CDR3 RT-PCR. From the multiplex PCR reads, TCRdb called clonotypes with MiXCR, one entry per CDR3 protein. The sample shows roughly 300,000 distinct CDR3 sequences, 21% of them seen only once.

The clonotype comes from a woman in her fifties or sixties with Graves' hyperthyroidism. The chain is built from TRBV11-3 and TRBJ2-2; 11 nucleotides line up with TRBD2. Input material: blood. CDR3 protein: CASSLASGRPSTGELFF. The CDR3 DNA reads TGTGCCAGCAGCTTAGCTAGCGGGAGGCCCTCCACCGGGGAGCTGTTTTTT. Looking up the rest from reference TRBV11-3 and TRBJ2-2 gives the full variable domain: EAGVVQSPRYKIIEKKQPVAFWCNPISGHNTLYWYLQNLGQGPELLIRYENEEAVDDSQLPKDRFSAERLKGVDSTLKIQPAELGDSAVYLCASSLASGRPSTGELFFGEGSRLTVL.